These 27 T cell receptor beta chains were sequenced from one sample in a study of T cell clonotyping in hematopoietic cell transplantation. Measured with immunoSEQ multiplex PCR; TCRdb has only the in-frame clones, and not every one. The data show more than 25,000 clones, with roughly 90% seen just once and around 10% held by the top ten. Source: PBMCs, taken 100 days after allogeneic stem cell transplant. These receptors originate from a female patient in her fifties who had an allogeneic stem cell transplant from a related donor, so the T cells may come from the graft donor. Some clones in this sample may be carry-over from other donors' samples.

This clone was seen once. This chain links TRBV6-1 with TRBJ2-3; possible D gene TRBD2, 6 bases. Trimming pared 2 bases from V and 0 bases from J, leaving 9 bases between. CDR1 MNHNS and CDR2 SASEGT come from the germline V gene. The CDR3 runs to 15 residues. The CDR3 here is CASSELEGSTDTQYF. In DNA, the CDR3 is TGTGCCAGCAGTGAATTGGAGGGTAGCACAGATACGCAGTATTTT.

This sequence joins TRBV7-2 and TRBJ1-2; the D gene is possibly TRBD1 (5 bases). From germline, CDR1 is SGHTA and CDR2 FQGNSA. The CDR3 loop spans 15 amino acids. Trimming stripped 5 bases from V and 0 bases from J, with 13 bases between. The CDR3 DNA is TGTGCCAGCAGCACCCAGAGGACAACTAACTATGGCTACACCTTC. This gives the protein CASSTQRTTNYGYTF.

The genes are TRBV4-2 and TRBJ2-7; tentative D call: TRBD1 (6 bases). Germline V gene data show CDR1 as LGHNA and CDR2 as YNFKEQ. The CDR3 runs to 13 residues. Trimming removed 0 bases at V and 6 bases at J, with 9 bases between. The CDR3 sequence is CASSQDQGSEQYF. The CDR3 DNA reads TGTGCCAGCAGCCAAGATCAGGGGAGCGAGCAGTACTTC.

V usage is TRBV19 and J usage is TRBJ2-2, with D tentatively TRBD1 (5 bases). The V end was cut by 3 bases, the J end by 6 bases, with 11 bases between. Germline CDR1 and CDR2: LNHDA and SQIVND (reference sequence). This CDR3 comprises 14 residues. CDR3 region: CASSIGRDPGELFF. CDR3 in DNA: TGTGCCAGTAGTATTGGCAGGGATCCCGGGGAGCTGTTTTTT.

The CDR3 reads CAWASTVSNQPQHF. The CDR3 DNA follows: TGTGCCTGGGCATCGACAGTTAGCAATCAGCCCCAGCATTTT. The chain employs TRBV30 and TRBJ1-5; a weak D match, TRBD1 (5 bases). Deletions cut 5 bases from V and 0 bases from J, with 11 bases between. Germline V gives CDR1 GTSNPN, CDR2 SVGIG (reference sequence). The CDR3 sequence is 14 residues long.

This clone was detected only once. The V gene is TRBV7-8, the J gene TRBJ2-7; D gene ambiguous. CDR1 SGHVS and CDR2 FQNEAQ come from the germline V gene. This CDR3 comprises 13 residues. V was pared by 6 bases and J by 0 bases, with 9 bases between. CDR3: CASRPPGSYEQYF. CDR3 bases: TGTGCCAGCAGACCCCCCGGCTCCTACGAGCAGTACTTC.

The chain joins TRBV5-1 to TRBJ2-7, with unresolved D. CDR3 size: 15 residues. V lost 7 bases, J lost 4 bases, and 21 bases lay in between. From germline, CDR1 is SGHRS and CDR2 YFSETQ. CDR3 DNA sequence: TGCGCCAGCCAACCATTATCGGACGGACCGTACGAGCAGTACTTC. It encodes CASQPLSDGPYEQYF.

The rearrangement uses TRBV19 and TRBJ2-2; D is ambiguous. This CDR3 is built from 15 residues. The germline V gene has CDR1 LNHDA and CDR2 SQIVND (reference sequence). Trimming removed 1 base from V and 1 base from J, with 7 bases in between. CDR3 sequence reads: CASSIAVGNTGELFF. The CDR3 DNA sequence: TGTGCCAGTAGTATAGCGGTGGGGAACACCGGGGAGCTGTTTTTT.

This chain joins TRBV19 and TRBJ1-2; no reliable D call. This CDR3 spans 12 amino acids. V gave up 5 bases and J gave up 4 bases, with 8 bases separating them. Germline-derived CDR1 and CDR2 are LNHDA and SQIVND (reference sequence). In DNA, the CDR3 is TGTGCCAGTAGTTGGACGGGCTATGGCTACACCTTC. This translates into CASSWTGYGYTF.

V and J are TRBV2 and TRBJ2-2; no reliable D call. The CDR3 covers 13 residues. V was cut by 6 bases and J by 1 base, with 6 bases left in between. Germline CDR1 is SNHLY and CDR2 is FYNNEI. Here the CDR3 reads CASSAVNTGELFF. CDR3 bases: TGTGCCAGCAGCGCAGTGAACACCGGGGAGCTGTTTTTT.

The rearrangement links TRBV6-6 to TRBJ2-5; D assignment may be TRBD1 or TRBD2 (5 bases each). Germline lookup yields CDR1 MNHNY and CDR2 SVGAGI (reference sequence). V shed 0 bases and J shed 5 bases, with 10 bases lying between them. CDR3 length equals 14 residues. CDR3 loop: CASSYSWGSETQYF. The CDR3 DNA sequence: TGTGCCAGCAGTTACTCGTGGGGGTCGGAGACCCAGTACTTC.

CDR3 protein: CASSQVSRENYGYTF. The CDR3 region has the DNA TGCGCCAGCAGCCAAGTAAGCAGGGAGAACTATGGCTACACCTTC. The V call is TRBV4-3, the J call TRBJ1-2; possibly TRBD1 for D (5 bases). The CDR3 is 15 amino acids. Germline V gene sequence: CDR1 LGHNA, CDR2 YSLEER. V dropped 1 base and J dropped 2 bases, with 11 bases sitting between them.

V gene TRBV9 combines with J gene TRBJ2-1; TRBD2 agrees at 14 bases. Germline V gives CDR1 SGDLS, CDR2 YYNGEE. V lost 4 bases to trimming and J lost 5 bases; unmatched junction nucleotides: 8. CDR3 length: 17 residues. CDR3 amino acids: CASSPELGLAGDNEQFF. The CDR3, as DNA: TGTGCCAGCAGCCCAGAACTGGGACTAGCGGGGGACAATGAGCAGTTCTTC.

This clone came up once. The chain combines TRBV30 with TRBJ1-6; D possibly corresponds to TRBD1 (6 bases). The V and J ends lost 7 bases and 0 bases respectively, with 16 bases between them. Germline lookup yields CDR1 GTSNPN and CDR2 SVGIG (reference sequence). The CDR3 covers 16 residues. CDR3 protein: CALGDNESSYNSPLHF. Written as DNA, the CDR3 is TGTGCCTTAGGGGACAATGAGAGCTCCTATAATTCACCCCTCCACTTT. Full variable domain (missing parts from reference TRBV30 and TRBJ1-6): SQTIHQWPATLVQPVGSPLSLECTVEGTSNPNLYWYRQAAGRGLQLLFYSVGIGQISSEVPQNLSASRPQDRQFILSSKKLLLSDSGFYLCALGDNESSYNSPLHFGNGTRLTVT.

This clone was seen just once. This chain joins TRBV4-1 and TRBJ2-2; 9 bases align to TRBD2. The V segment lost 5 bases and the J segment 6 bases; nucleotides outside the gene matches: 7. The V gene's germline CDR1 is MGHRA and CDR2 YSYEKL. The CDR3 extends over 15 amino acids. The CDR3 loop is CASSSLRGGSGELFF. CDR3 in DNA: TGCGCCAGCAGCTCCTTGCGGGGGGGTTCCGGGGAGCTGTTTTTT.

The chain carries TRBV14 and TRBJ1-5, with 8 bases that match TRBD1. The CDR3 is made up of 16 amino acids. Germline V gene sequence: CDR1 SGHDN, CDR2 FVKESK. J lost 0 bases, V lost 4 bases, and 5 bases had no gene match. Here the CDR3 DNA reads TGTGCCAGCAGCCCCTACAGGGGGGGTAGCAATCAGCCCCAGCATTTT. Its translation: CASSPYRGGSNQPQHF.

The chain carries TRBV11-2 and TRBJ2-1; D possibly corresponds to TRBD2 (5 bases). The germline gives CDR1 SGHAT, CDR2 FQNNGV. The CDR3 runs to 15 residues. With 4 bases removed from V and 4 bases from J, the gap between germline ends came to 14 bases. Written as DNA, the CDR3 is TGTGCCAGCAGCTCCCGGGTAGCGAGGTACAATGAGCAGTTCTTC. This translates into CASSSRVARYNEQFF.

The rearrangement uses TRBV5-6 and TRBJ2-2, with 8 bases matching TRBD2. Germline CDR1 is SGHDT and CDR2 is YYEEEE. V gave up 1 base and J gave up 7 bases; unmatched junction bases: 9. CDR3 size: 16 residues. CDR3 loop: CASSLFGGGHVGELFF. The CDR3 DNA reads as TGTGCCAGCAGCTTGTTTGGCGGGGGGCACGTCGGGGAGCTGTTTTTT.

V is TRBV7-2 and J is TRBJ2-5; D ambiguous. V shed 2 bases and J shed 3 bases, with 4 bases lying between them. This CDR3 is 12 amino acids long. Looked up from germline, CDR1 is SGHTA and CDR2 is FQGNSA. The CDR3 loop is CASSLTEETQYF. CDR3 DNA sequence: TGTGCCAGCAGCTTAACGGAAGAGACCCAGTACTTC.

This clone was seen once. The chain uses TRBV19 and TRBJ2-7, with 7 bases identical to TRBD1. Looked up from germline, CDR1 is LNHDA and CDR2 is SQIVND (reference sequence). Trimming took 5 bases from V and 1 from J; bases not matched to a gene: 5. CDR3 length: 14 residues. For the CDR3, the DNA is TGTGCCAGTAGTGCCCAGACAGGGTCCTACGAGCAGTACTTC. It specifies CASSAQTGSYEQYF.

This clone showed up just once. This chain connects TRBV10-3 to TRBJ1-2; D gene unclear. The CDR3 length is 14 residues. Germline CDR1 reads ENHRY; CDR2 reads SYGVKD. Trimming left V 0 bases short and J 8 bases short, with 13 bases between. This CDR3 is CAISESKGLYGYTF. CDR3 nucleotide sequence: TGTGCCATCAGTGAGTCGAAAGGCTTATACGGCTACACCTTC.

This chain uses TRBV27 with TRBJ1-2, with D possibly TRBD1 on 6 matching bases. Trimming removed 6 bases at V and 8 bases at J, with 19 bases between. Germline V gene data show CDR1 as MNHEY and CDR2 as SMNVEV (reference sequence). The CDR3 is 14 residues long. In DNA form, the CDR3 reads TGTGCCAGCAGACGTACAGGGTTCTCCGGGGGCTACACCTTC. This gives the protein CASRRTGFSGGYTF.

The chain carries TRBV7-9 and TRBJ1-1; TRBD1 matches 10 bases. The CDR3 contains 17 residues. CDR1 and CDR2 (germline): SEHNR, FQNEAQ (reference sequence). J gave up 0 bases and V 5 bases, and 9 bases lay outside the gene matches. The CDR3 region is CASSPETGGFMNTEAFF. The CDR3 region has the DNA TGTGCCAGCAGCCCCGAGACAGGGGGCTTTATGAACACTGAAGCTTTCTTT.

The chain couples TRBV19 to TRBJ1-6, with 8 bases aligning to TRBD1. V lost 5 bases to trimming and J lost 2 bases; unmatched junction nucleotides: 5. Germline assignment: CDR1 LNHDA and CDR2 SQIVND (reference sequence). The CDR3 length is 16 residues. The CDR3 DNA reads TGTGCCAGTAGTGTCGGACAGGGCGCCTATAATTCACCCCTCCACTTT. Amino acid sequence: CASSVGQGAYNSPLHF.

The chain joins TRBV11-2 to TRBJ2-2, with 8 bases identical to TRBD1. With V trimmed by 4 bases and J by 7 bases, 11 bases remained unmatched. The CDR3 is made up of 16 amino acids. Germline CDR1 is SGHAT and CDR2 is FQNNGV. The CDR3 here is CASSSLRGRTGGELFF. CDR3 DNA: TGTGCCAGCAGCTCTCTCAGGGGGCGTACTGGCGGGGAGCTGTTTTTT.

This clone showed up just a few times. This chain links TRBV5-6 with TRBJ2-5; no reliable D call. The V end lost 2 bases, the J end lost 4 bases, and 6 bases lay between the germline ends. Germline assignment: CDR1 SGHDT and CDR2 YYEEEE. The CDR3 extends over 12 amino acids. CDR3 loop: CASSFFGETQYF. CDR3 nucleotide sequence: TGTGCCAGCAGCTTTTTTGGAGAGACCCAGTACTTC. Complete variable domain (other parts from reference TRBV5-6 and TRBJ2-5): DAGVTQSPTHLIKTRGQQVTLRCSPKSGHDTVSWYQQALGQGPQFIFQYYEEEERQRGNFPDRFSGHQFPNYSSELNVNALLLGDSALYLCASSFFGETQYFGPGTRLLVL.

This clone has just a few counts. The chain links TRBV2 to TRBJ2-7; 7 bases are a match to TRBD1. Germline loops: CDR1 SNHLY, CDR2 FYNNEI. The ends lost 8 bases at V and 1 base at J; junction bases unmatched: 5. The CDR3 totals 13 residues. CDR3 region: CASVRDSSYEQYF. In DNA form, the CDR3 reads TGTGCCAGCGTCCGGGACAGTTCCTACGAGCAGTACTTC.